One and the same sample provided the 3 T cell receptor beta chains below, sequenced in a study of CXCR3-negative and CXCR3-positive naive CD8 T cells. The study's findings and limits: Comparison of naive cells showed more hydrophobic TRB CDR3s in CXCR3-positive than in CXCR3-negative naive cells.

Their antigen targets remain unknown. Via 5' RACE with UMI labels, TRB cDNA libraries were prepared. TCRdb re-called the 5' RACE reads, yielding one record per CDR3 amino acid sequence without DNA. The clone table shows tens of thousands of distinct CDR3 sequences, with the ten largest holding roughly 0.89%. The sequencing sample was made of naive CXCR3+ CD8+ T cells from blood. Subset denoted: CD45RO-CCR7+CD27+CD95- naive CD8+ T cells expressing CXCR3 (TNR3+). The receptors come from a human donor in good health. Some clones in this sample may be carry-over from other donors' samples.

The chain uses TRBV21-1 and TRBJ1-1. TRBV21-1 is an annotated pseudogene. The CDR3 length is 14 residues. CDR3 sequence reads: CASSRIKWYTEAFF.

V gene TRBV28 combines with J gene TRBJ2-1; absent DNA, TCRdb's TRBD2 call cannot be checked. Per germline, CDR1 MDHEN and CDR2 SYDVKM. The CDR3 is 15 amino acids. The CDR3 is CASSSLGGLLNEQFF.

The genes are TRBV6-5 and TRBJ2-7. The length of the CDR3 is 16 residues. Germline loops: CDR1 MNHEY, CDR2 SVGAGI. Here the CDR3 reads CASSYNPMTGAHEQYF.